The following is a T cell receptor (beta chain) sequence with its context. Vbeta (60) and Jbeta (13) primers were used in the PCR. Clones were read by immunoSEQ multiplex PCR, and TCRdb kept only the in-frame ones, dropping some. Its listing shows 100,000 to 150,000 clones. This entry is derived from a study of cytomegalovirus exposure and HLA in healthy donors. Germline V CDR1 and CDR2: ENHRY, SYGVKD. Trimming left V 3 bases short and J 9 bases short, with 15 bases between. The CDR3 consists of 13 residues. Sequencing was done on a sample of PBMCs. The V and J genes are TRBV10-3 and TRBJ2-7, with D tentatively TRBD2 (5 bases). The TCR originated in a man aged 25-45 years in good health and CMV-seronegative. CDR3 protein: CAISEGVRGAQYF. For the CDR3, the DNA is TGTGCCATCAGTGAAGGAGTCCGGGGTGCGCAGTACTTC.